This TCR beta chain stems from a study of vaccination and CD4 T cells after COVID-19. At the level of the study: Cultures that served as controls received a CEFX pool, an HIV-1 Nef pool, or no peptide.

Oncomine TCR Beta short-read sequencing was applied to DNA from cultured CD4+ T cells. MiXCR was run by TCRdb on the PCR reads, yielding one entry per CDR3 protein. Of fewer than 3,500 distinct CDR3 sequences listed, around 74% were seen once; the top ten hold about 22%. As to this clonotype: Its specificity is unknown.

Noted treatment: approximately nine-day PBMC culture with coronavirus spike peptide pools or control peptides (ViraFEST assay). The sequenced sample consisted of CD4+ T cells from blood, cultured in vitro. The clonotype was recovered from a human donor who had recovered from COVID-19.

CDR3 sequence (DNA): TGTGCCATCAGGGATGTAGACCAGCCCCAGCATTTT. It specifies CAIRDVDQPQHF. The chain carries TRBV10-3 and TRBJ1-5, with unresolved D. Per germline, CDR1 ENHRY and CDR2 SYGVKD. Trimming shortened V by 6 bases and J by 7 bases, and 10 bases separated the two germline ends. This CDR3 has 12 residues.